A selection of T cell receptor beta chains follows, all from one sample in a study of response to subunit inactivated influenza vaccine. TCRdb passed the RT-PCR reads through MiXCR, listing each CDR3 protein once. Counted here are roughly 570,000 distinct CDR3 sequences, 10% to 15% occurring once; the ten biggest clones make up about an eighth. Sequenced material: PBMCs from blood, taken 45 days after vaccination. The origin of the receptors is a man aged 45 to 65 who received an inactivated influenza vaccine. CDR3s include the opening cysteine and the closing phenylalanine or tryptophan. D genes are given only for firm matches. Clone size is given for some rows only: seen once, a few or many times, or a class if the clone is expanded.

d_call	clone_size	v_call	j_call	cdr3_nt	cdr3_aa
TRBD2	.	TRBV7-2	TRBJ2-2	TGTGCCAGCAGCTCCGGCCGAGGACGGGAGGGCTGGCTGTTTTTT	CASSSGRGREGWLFF
.	.	TRBV4-3	TRBJ2-1	TGCGCCAGCAGCCAAGATCGGGGTGATGAGCAGTTCTTC	CASSQDRGDEQFF
TRBD2	many	TRBV25-1	TRBJ2-1	TGTGCCAGCACCAGTAGCGGGGGGGGCTACAATGAGCAGTTCTTC	CASTSSGGGYNEQFF
.	.	TRBV6-2/TRBV6-3	TRBJ2-3	TGTGCCAGCAGTTACTCTCAACTCACAGATACGCAGTATTTT	CASSYSQLTDTQYF
.	.	TRBV5-6	TRBJ1-1	TGTGCCAGCAGCTCCTTCGACAGGTACACTGAAGCTTTCTTT	CASSSFDRYTEAFF
TRBD1	few	TRBV5-1	TRBJ2-2	TGCGCCAGCGAGGGACAGAGGAACACCGGGGAGCTGTTTTTT	CASEGQRNTGELFF
.	.	TRBV7-9	TRBJ2-3	TGTGCCAGCAGCCAGGAGGAGGGTAACACAGATACGCAGTATTTT	CASSQEEGNTDTQYF
TRBD1	few	TRBV7-6	TRBJ1-3	TGTGCCAGCAGCACAGGGGCTGGAAACACCATATATTTT	CASSTGAGNTIYF
TRBD1	.	TRBV5-1	TRBJ1-2	TGCGCCAGCAGCTCCGGGACAGGGGACTATGGCTACACCTTC	CASSSGTGDYGYTF
.	many	TRBV6-2/TRBV6-3	TRBJ2-7	TGTGCCAGCAGTTACTCGACGAACTACGAGCAGTACTTC	CASSYSTNYEQYF
.	many	TRBV28	TRBJ2-5	TGTGCCAGCAGCATAGCCGTCAAAAGATTAGATGGTGAGACCCAGTACTTC	CASSIAVKRLDGETQYF
.	few	TRBV20-1	TRBJ2-3	TGCAGTGCTGGGCCCCCGGGGTTCGATACGCAGTATTTT	CSAGPPGFDTQYF
TRBD1	many	TRBV7-9	TRBJ2-3	TGTGCCAGCAGCAGAGGACAGGCGTCAGATACGCAGTATTTT	CASSRGQASDTQYF
TRBD1	few	TRBV28	TRBJ2-7	TGTGCCAGCAGTCTAGGGGCCGACAGGGAAAGGTACGAGCAGTACTTC	CASSLGADRERYEQYF
TRBD2	.	TRBV20-1	TRBJ2-3	TGCAGCATGTCGGTAGCGGGAGATGATACGCAGTATTTT	CSMSVAGDDTQYF
.	few	TRBV12-3/TRBV12-4	TRBJ1-6	TGTGCCAGCAGTGGGGGACCGCGGCCCCTCCACTTT	CASSGGPRPLHF